This is a list of T cell receptor beta chains from one sample in a study of CD4 and CD8 cells across lung adenocarcinoma regions. In TCRdb, the PCR reads were re-called with MiXCR into one record per CDR3 protein. The table lists about 3,300 distinct CDR3 sequences, under 70% of them singletons. The sequencing input was CD4+ T cells from the margin of a lung tumor. Source of these receptors: a female donor with lung adenocarcinoma. The CD4 and CD8 labels of this study may be unreliable. Both conserved end residues are part of each CDR3. D genes are given only for firm matches.

TRBV25-1 TRBD2 CASRLAGGHSIQYF
TRBV7-2 TRBD2 CASSFGTSGRVGEQFF
TRBV6-1 TRBD1 CASSEQGADNQPQHF
TRBV6-1 TRBD1 CASSEDWGQTYEQYF
TRBV6-1 TRBD2 CASSPTGTSGRNEQFF
TRBV10-1 TRBD1 CASNRGGSYNEQFF
TRBV10-1 TRBD2 CASSDGLAGGRLNNEQFF
TRBV11-2 NA CASREGGQETQYF
TRBV11-2 NA CASGEGPETQYF
TRBV6-1 NA CASIVAEQFF
TRBV6-1 NA CASSVGQEREQFF
TRBV7-3 TRBD2 CASSTGTSGTYEQFF
TRBV27 NA CASSPYQGSWAYVLTF
TRBV6-1 TRBD1 CASRGQGTHSYNEQYF
TRBV11-1 TRBD1 CASSLRQGPMNTEAFF
TRBV6-5 NA CASSYYALGAITGYEQYF
TRBV6-2/TRBV6-3 TRBD1 CASSYWDRGSANEKLFF
TRBV11-2 NA CASSLAPGSGETQYF
TRBV6-2/TRBV6-3 TRBD2 CASSYSRLAGETQYF
TRBV9 NA CASSGRESTDTQYF
TRBV10-2 NA CASSQGTEAFF
TRBV6-5 NA CASSNSVTGEQFF
TRBV7-9 NA CASQSSYEQYF
TRBV6-1 NA CASSEGGGISYEQYF
TRBV7-6 NA CASSYEAGWETQYF
TRBV10-2 NA CASSDIVITDTQYF
TRBV7-6 TRBD2 CASSLSSGAHYEQYF
TRBV6-5 NA CASSYQGGTEAFF
TRBV27 NA CASSLNRDTETQYF
TRBV4-1 TRBD2 CASSYSAGTSGRTDTQYF
TRBV6-1 TRBD2 CASSETSQFEQYF
TRBV7-2 TRBD2 CASSSDRSGGHRFF
TRBV12-5 TRBD1 CASGSTGATTGELFF
TRBV6-5 NA CASSPSLTGELFF
TRBV14 NA CASSQVRGETQYF
TRBV7-8 TRBD2 CASSSFIAGGYEQYF
TRBV7-2 NA CASSLRDRIDQFF
TRBV6-1 TRBD1 CASRHRGQYSYEQYF
TRBV7-9 TRBD1 CASSRGQGARGSYEQYF
TRBV6-1 NA CASSDGGIAADEQFF
TRBV7-9 TRBD2 CAGSGAGEKDTQYF
TRBV10-3 TRBD1 CAVDRGISNQPQHF
TRBV6-1 TRBD1 CASSDGQGAGELFF
TRBV6-5 NA CASSFPGSALEFF
TRBV10-1 TRBD2 CASSEGISGRDNEQFF
TRBV7-3 TRBD2 CASSLVGLAGGQHNEQFF
TRBV6-1 TRBD2 CASRSGRAYNEQFF
TRBV10-3 TRBD1 CATRTGGTDTQYF
TRBV6-5 TRBD2 CASSYFGGGHNEQFF
TRBV10-3 TRBD2 CAISESGAGLVGTQYF
TRBV6-1 TRBD2 CASRAYGTSGSTGTQYF